These 23 T cell receptor beta chains originate from one sample sequenced in a study of CD8+ T cells in alopecia areata. Extracted from the samples, RNA was reverse transcribed into cDNA to serve as the sequencing template. Libraries were prepared by immunoSEQ multiplex PCR; TCRdb keeps only in-frame clonotypes and omits some of them. The sample includes about 190,000 clones, roughly three fifths of them seen just once. Treatment defined: oral pan-JAK inhibitor, 5-10 mg twice daily. The sequencing used CD4+ T cells sorted from blood, collected at week 4, from a patient treated with tofacitinib. Receptors were obtained from a human donor with alopecia areata.

The genes are TRBV6-4 and TRBJ2-3; TRBD2 is a possible D gene (6 bases). Germline assignment: CDR1 MRHNA and CDR2 SNTAGT. V lost 4 bases and J lost 4, with 9 bases in between. There are 13 residues in the CDR3. CDR3 coding DNA: TGTGCCAGCAGTGTGACTAGGGCAGATACGCAGTATTTT. As protein: CASSVTRADTQYF.

This chain uses TRBV27 with TRBJ2-7; 9 bases fit TRBD1. Germline values: CDR1 MNHEY, CDR2 SMNVEV (reference sequence). After removal of 6 bases from V and 3 bases from J, the junction contained 9 bases not matched to a gene. The length of the CDR3 is 15 residues. CDR3 amino acids: CASSRGQGPVYEQYF. Written as DNA, the CDR3 is TGTGCCAGCAGCCGCGGACAGGGGCCCGTCTACGAGCAGTACTTC.

V and J are TRBV29-1 and TRBJ2-3; no firm D call. CDR3 size: 14 residues. V lost 4 bases and J lost 2, with 13 bases in between. Germline lookup yields CDR1 SQVTM and CDR2 ANQGSEA. The CDR3 loop is CSVGSGRPTDTQYF. CDR3 in DNA: TGCAGCGTTGGGTCTGGGCGGCCCACAGATACGCAGTATTTT.

This clone was seen a few times. Different DNA sequences within this sample yield the same CDR3. The CDR3 nucleotides are TGCGCCAGCAGCTTGCCCTCCTACGAGCAGTACTTC. This sequence encodes CASSLPSYEQYF. The chain uses TRBV5-1 and TRBJ2-7; no definite D call. Looked up from germline, CDR1 is SGHRS and CDR2 is YFSETQ. The CDR3 is 12 amino acids. V was pared by 1 base and J by 0 bases, with 2 bases between.

This clone was observed a handful of times. The rearrangement links TRBV11-1 to TRBJ1-1; tentatively, D is TRBD1 (5 bases). The V gene's germline CDR1 is SGHAT and CDR2 FQDESV (reference sequence). The CDR3 loop spans 16 amino acids. The V end lost 6 bases, the J end lost 4 bases, and 21 bases lay between the germline ends. For the CDR3, the DNA is TGTGCCAGCAGGGCTAGGGGCGACAGTACGGGCACTGAAGCTTTCTTT. It codes for CASRARGDSTGTEAFF.

The chain is built from TRBV6-6 and TRBJ1-5; 10 nucleotides match TRBD1. V trimming: 4 bases; J trimming: 6 bases; junction bases outside the gene matches: 9. Germline V CDR1 and CDR2: MNHNY, SVGAGI (reference sequence). This CDR3 spans 16 amino acids. CDR3 in DNA: TGTGCCAGCAGTTCGGCCGGGACAGGGGAAGTTCAGCCCCAGCATTTT. Translated, it gives CASSSAGTGEVQPQHF.

The V call is TRBV30, the J call TRBJ2-6, with D hard to call. Germline CDR1 GTSNPN, CDR2 SVGIG (reference sequence). V gave up 1 base and J gave up 4 bases, with 17 bases separating them. The CDR3 totals 17 residues. CDR3 region: CAWSGARSYPGANVLTF. In DNA, the CDR3 is TGTGCCTGGAGTGGGGCCCGCTCGTACCCCGGGGCCAACGTCCTGACTTTC.

The chain employs TRBV18 and TRBJ2-3, with D maybe TRBD1 (6 bases). Germline CDR1 is KGHSH and CDR2 is LQKENI. This CDR3 spans 14 amino acids. The ends were cut back, 5 bases at V and 3 bases at J, with 12 bases in the middle. Here the CDR3 reads CASSTYRETDTQYF. The DNA for the CDR3 is TGTGCCAGCTCAACTTACAGGGAGACAGATACGCAGTATTTT. The full variable domain, rest sourced from reference TRBV18 and TRBJ2-3, is NAGVMQNPRHLVRRRGQEARLRCSPMKGHSHVYWYRQLPEEGLKFMVYLQKENIIDESGMPKERFSAEFPKEGPSILRIQQVVRGDSAAYFCASSTYRETDTQYFGPGTRLTVL.

This clone was recorded only once. The junction does not match germline at one end; this may be a read error. The V gene is TRBV28, the J gene TRBJ2-5; 10 nucleotides align to TRBD1. The CDR3 length is 16 residues. Germline lookup yields CDR1 MDHEN and CDR2 SYDVKM. CDR3 residues: CASSQPGQGRRETQYF. Written as DNA, the CDR3 is TGCGCCAGCAGCCAACCGGGACAGGGGCGAAGAGAGACCCAGTACTTC.

This sequence joins TRBV6-6 and TRBJ1-1; no clear D gene. Trimming stripped 8 bases from V and 1 base from J, with 11 bases between. From germline, CDR1 is MNHNY and CDR2 SVGAGI (reference sequence). This CDR3 has 13 residues. CDR3 bases: TGTGCCAGCCAGATTCCCCAGAACACTGAAGCTTTCTTT. Protein sequence: CASQIPQNTEAFF.

This clone has only a few counts. The chain links TRBV25-1 to TRBJ2-7, with TRBD2 matching 13 bases. Germline assignment: CDR1 MGHDK and CDR2 SYGVNS. V shed 9 bases, J shed 7 bases, and the junction held 12 bases outside the gene matches. The CDR3 is 15 amino acids. CDR3 nucleotides: TGTGCCAGTATGAATCGGGGACTAGCGGGGTCTGAGCAGTACTTC. Its protein product is CASMNRGLAGSEQYF.

The chain uses TRBV7-2 and TRBJ2-3, with a possible D match to TRBD2 (5 bases). This CDR3 is built from 14 residues. The germline V and J ends were trimmed by 4 bases and 6 bases, with 14 bases remaining between them. Germline V gene data show CDR1 as SGHTA and CDR2 as FQGNSA. CDR3 in amino acids: CASSYRAGRDTQYF. The CDR3 DNA reads TGTGCCAGCAGCTACCGGGCGGGTCGGGATACGCAGTATTTT.

The chain's CDR3 is CSVEDPRVAKNIQYF. CDR3 DNA sequence: TGCAGCGTTGAGGACCCCCGGGTGGCCAAAAACATTCAGTACTTC. The chain has TRBV29-1 and TRBJ2-4; no reliable D call. Germline CDR1 is SQVTM and CDR2 is ANQGSEA. The V end lost 3 bases, the J end lost 1 base, and 13 bases lay between the germline ends. The CDR3 totals 15 residues. The full variable domain, in which reference TRBV29-1 and TRBJ2-4 provide the parts outside the CDR3, is SAVISQKPSRDICQRGTSLTIQCQVDSQVTMMFWYRQQPGQSLTLIATANQGSEATYESGFVIDKFPISRPNLTFSTLTVSNMSPEDSSIYLCSVEDPRVAKNIQYFGAGTRLSVL.

The chain recombines TRBV15 with TRBJ2-7, with D unresolved. V was pared by 1 base and J by 4 bases, with 8 bases between. The CDR3 consists of 13 residues. The germline gives CDR1 LNHNV, CDR2 YYDKDF (reference sequence). This CDR3 is CATSRGKGYEQYF. CDR3 in DNA: TGTGCCACCAGCAGAGGAAAGGGATACGAGCAGTACTTC. Complete variable domain (other parts from reference TRBV15 and TRBJ2-7): DAMVIQNPRYQVTQFGKPVTLSCSQTLNHNVMYWYQQKSSQAPKLLFHYYDKDFNNEADTPDNFQSRRPNTSFCFLDIRSPGLGDTAMYLCATSRGKGYEQYFGPGTRLTVT.

There are a few counts of this clone. The V call is TRBV9, the J call TRBJ2-3, with TRBD1 matching over 9 bases. This CDR3 is built from 15 residues. Germline-derived CDR1 and CDR2 are SGDLS and YYNGEE. V dropped 2 bases and J dropped 2; count of bases not matched to a gene: 3. The CDR3 DNA is TGTGCCAGCAGCGTCGGACAGGGGAACACAGATACGCAGTATTTT. It encodes CASSVGQGNTDTQYF.

CDR3 in amino acids: CSVGVSTDTQYF. Here the CDR3 DNA reads TGCAGCGTTGGAGTCAGCACAGATACGCAGTATTTT. The chain recombines TRBV29-1 with TRBJ2-3; D uncertain. V dropped 4 bases and J dropped 0 bases, with 5 bases sitting between them. This CDR3 has 12 residues. Germline V lookup: CDR1 SQVTM, CDR2 ANQGSEA.

Of note for this clone: At the DNA level, this CDR3 is encoded by other sequences in the same sample as well. The chain is built from TRBV5-1 and TRBJ2-3; 7 nucleotides line up with TRBD2. Germline CDR1 SGHRS, CDR2 YFSETQ. V shed 4 bases and J 0 bases; nucleotides not matched to a gene: 2. The CDR3 is made up of 14 amino acids. The CDR3 sequence is CASSGGRSTDTQYF. The CDR3 region has the DNA TGCGCCAGCAGCGGCGGGAGAAGCACAGATACGCAGTATTTT.

This clone was detected a few times. This chain joins TRBV7-2 and TRBJ2-2; the D is unclear. The V end lost 3 bases, the J end lost 0 bases, and 8 bases lay between the germline ends. The CDR3 runs 15 residues. The germline CDR1 and CDR2 sequences are SGHTA and FQGNSA. CDR3 loop: CASSLSGANTGELFF. The CDR3 DNA reads as TGTGCCAGCAGCTTGTCCGGCGCGAACACCGGGGAGCTGTTTTTT.

This clone showed up just a few times. The gene calls are TRBV7-2 and TRBJ2-3; D is undetermined. V was pared by 2 bases and J by 4 bases, with 13 bases between. CDR3 size: 15 residues. Germline V gives CDR1 SGHTA, CDR2 FQGNSA. The CDR3 DNA follows: TGTGCCAGCAGCTTACGTCTCGGTTTGGCAGATACGCAGTATTTT. Its protein is CASSLRLGLADTQYF.

As DNA, the CDR3 is TGCGCCAGCAGCTCTTTATCAGGGACACAAGAGACCCAGTACTTC. It is translated as CASSSLSGTQETQYF. The chain uses TRBV5-1 and TRBJ2-5, with D maybe TRBD1 (6 bases). With 3 bases removed from V and 2 bases from J, the gap between germline ends came to 14 bases. The CDR3 runs 15 residues. Germline CDR1 reads SGHRS; CDR2 reads YFSETQ. Filled out from reference TRBV5-1 and TRBJ2-5, the complete variable domain reads KAGVTQTPRYLIKTRGQQVTLSCSPISGHRSVSWYQQTPGQGLQFLFEYFSETQRNKGNFPGRFSGRQFSNSRSEMNVSTLELGDSALYLCASSSLSGTQETQYFGPGTRLLVL.

The genes are TRBV2 and TRBJ2-7, with D possibly being TRBD1 or TRBD2 (6 bases each). The CDR3 sequence is 13 residues long. The germline CDR1 and CDR2 sequences are SNHLY and FYNNEI. With 7 bases removed from V and 2 bases from J, the gap between germline ends came to 12 bases. The CDR3 reads CASKEGGPYEQYF. Written as DNA, the CDR3 is TGTGCCAGCAAAGAAGGGGGGCCCTACGAGCAGTACTTC. Supplemented by reference TRBV2 and TRBJ2-7, the full variable domain reads EPEVTQTPSHQVTQMGQEVILRCVPISNHLYFYWYRQILGQKVEFLVSFYNNEISEKSEIFDDQFSVERPDGSNFTLKIRSTKLEDSAMYFCASKEGGPYEQYFGPGTRLTVT.

This chain uses TRBV6-1 with TRBJ2-3; 8 nucleotides align to TRBD2. V lost 4 bases, J lost 12 bases, and 6 bases stayed unmatched. Per the germline V gene, CDR1 is MNHNS and CDR2 is SASEGT. The CDR3 consists of 12 residues. CDR3 protein: CASSAPGGPQYF. The CDR3 region has the DNA TGTGCCAGCAGTGCTCCGGGAGGGCCTCAGTATTTT.

The V call is TRBV29-1, the J call TRBJ2-7, with a tentative D call TRBD2 (6 bases). CDR1 is SQVTM and CDR2 is ANQGSEA in the germline V gene. V dropped 5 bases and J dropped 6 bases, with 17 bases sitting between them. This CDR3 comprises 13 residues. CDR3 in amino acids: CSVPTGRPGEQYF. The DNA for the CDR3 is TGCAGCGTTCCGACCGGGAGACCGGGCGAGCAGTACTTC.